One sample yielded the 18 T cell receptor beta chains listed below, sequenced in a study of T cells after posttransplantation cyclophosphamide (dated by TCRdb to 2016 to 2017). Preparation of the library involved the immunoSEQ multiplex PCR assay. Imported from immuneACCESS, the table was reduced by TCRdb to in-frame sequences with V and J called. These copies leave out some clones; in studies compared against another copy, an unresolved V gene accounts for under half, and the cause of the remainder is not known. This sample has tens of thousands of clones in the table, none counted a single time. The ten top clones hold 6.6% of the sample. Material for sequencing was PBMCs. The source is a woman aged 55-69 years in good health, CMV-negative, and a related stem cell transplant donor.

This clone was observed a handful of times. The CDR3 DNA sequence: TGTGCCTGGAGTGGCGGGGGCGTTTATGGCTACACCTTC. This encodes CAWSGGGVYGYTF. The genes are TRBV30 and TRBJ1-2, with D tentatively TRBD1 (6 bases). CDR3 length: 13 residues. Germline CDR1 is GTSNPN and CDR2 is SVGIG (reference sequence). Trimming cost V 1 base and J 5 bases, with 11 bases left between them.

This clone was detected ten times or more. The chain couples TRBV29-1 to TRBJ2-1; 9 bases align to TRBD1. The junction had 5 bases not matched to a gene; V was cut back by 2 bases and J by 9 bases. The germline V gene encodes CDR1 SQVTM and CDR2 ANQGSEA. The CDR3 has 13 residues. CDR3 protein: CSVERGQGPEQFF. The CDR3 nucleotides read TGCAGCGTTGAAAGGGGACAGGGCCCTGAGCAGTTCTTC.

The chain couples TRBV25-1 to TRBJ1-6; D not resolved. The CDR3 is 13 amino acids. Per the germline V gene, CDR1 is MGHDK and CDR2 is SYGVNS. Between the trimmed V and J ends, which lost 6 bases and 8 bases, there was a span of 11 bases. The CDR3 protein is CASRTTGYSPLHF. The CDR3 region has the DNA TGTGCCAGCAGAACGACCGGGTATTCACCCCTCCACTTT.

This clone has ten or more counts. The chain links TRBV28 to TRBJ1-5, with D unclear. The CDR3 consists of 14 residues. CDR1 and CDR2 (germline): MDHEN, SYDVKM. Trimming pared 7 bases from V and 7 bases from J, leaving 17 bases between. CDR3 DNA: TGTGCCAGCAAGGAGGGTATGACGGGACAGCCCCAGCATTTT. Translating gives CASKEGMTGQPQHF.

This clone was detected many times. The gene calls are TRBV13 and TRBJ1-2; no clear D gene. The V gene lost 0 bases and the J gene lost 1 base, with 6 bases spanning the gap. The germline V gene has CDR1 PRHDT and CDR2 FYEKMQ (reference sequence). CDR3 size: 14 residues. In DNA form, the CDR3 reads TGTGCCAGCAGCTTAGGACAGAGTAACTATGGCTACACCTTC. This codes for CASSLGQSNYGYTF.

This clone was seen at least ten times. The chain joins TRBV11-1 to TRBJ2-1; TRBD2 agrees at 9 bases. Germline V gives CDR1 SGHAT, CDR2 FQDESV (reference sequence). The length of the CDR3 is 17 residues. V shed 5 bases, J shed 0 bases, and the junction held 8 bases outside the gene matches. CDR3 sequence reads: CASSPRSGGSSYNEQFF. CDR3 in DNA: TGTGCCAGCAGCCCCCGAAGCGGGGGGTCCTCCTACAATGAGCAGTTCTTC.

This clone was recorded at least ten times. The chain has TRBV28 and TRBJ2-7; 8 bases are shared with TRBD1. Trimming removed 6 bases from V and 6 bases from J; junction bases left unmatched: 4. The CDR3 contains 12 residues. Germline loops: CDR1 MDHEN, CDR2 SYDVKM. CDR3 amino acids: CASSTGGFEQYV. CDR3 nucleotides: TGTGCCAGCAGCACAGGGGGTTTCGAGCAGTACGTC.

This clone was seen at least ten times. The CDR3 is CASSPGRGPDTEAFF. In nucleotides, the CDR3 is TGCGCCAGCAGCCCAGGTAGGGGGCCGGACACTGAAGCTTTCTTT. The chain has TRBV4-1 and TRBJ1-1; TRBD1 matches 7 bases. CDR3 length: 15 residues. J lost 3 bases, V lost 4 bases, and 8 bases had no gene match. Germline V CDR1 and CDR2: MGHRA, YSYEKL.

This clone was counted at least ten times. The V and J genes are TRBV5-4 and TRBJ2-3, with TRBD2 matching 7 bases. The V and J ends lost 1 base and 2 bases, in that order; junction bases with no gene match: 4. Germline V gene data show CDR1 as SGHNT and CDR2 as YYREEE (reference sequence). The CDR3 runs to 15 residues. The CDR3 loop is CASSLTSAHTDTQYF. CDR3 nucleotide sequence: TGTGCCAGCAGCTTGACTAGCGCGCACACAGATACGCAGTATTTT.

This clone was seen at least ten times. V gene TRBV19 combines with J gene TRBJ1-1, with D perhaps TRBD1 (5 bases). Trimming left V 5 bases short and J 10 bases short, with 17 bases between. CDR1 is LNHDA, CDR2 SQIVND, per germline (reference sequence). CDR3 length: 13 amino acids. In DNA form, the CDR3 reads TGTGCCAGTAGTCAGGGTAGGGATGTGGCAGCTTTCTTT. This codes for CASSQGRDVAAFF.

This clone occurred many times. The genes are TRBV6-1 and TRBJ2-1; 10 bases align to TRBD2. With V trimmed by 2 bases and J by 8 bases, 6 bases remained unmatched. Per germline, CDR1 MNHNS and CDR2 SASEGT. The CDR3 runs to 15 residues. As DNA, the CDR3 is TGTGCCAGCAGTGAACAAACTAGCGGGAACCATGAGCAGTTCTTC. Its protein is CASSEQTSGNHEQFF.

A few counts support this clone. The chain couples TRBV11-2 to TRBJ2-7; the match to TRBD2 covers 9 bases. Germline assignment: CDR1 SGHAT and CDR2 FQNNGV. The CDR3 runs to 16 residues. J gave up 7 bases and V 1 base, and 11 bases lay outside the gene matches. The CDR3: CASSLGAGGLVGEQYF. The CDR3 DNA reads as TGTGCCAGCAGCTTAGGGGCGGGAGGGCTGGTTGGGGAGCAGTACTTC.

The J gene is TRBJ2-1, the V gene TRBV5-1; 9 bases are a match to TRBD1. Trimming cost V 5 bases and J 7 bases; bases outside gene matches: 13. The CDR3 contains 16 residues. Germline loops: CDR1 SGHRS, CDR2 YFSETQ. The CDR3 sequence is CASSFGTGTGLNEQFF. In nucleotides, the CDR3 is TGCGCCAGCAGTTTTGGAACCGGGACAGGGCTTAATGAGCAGTTCTTC. Complete variable domain (other parts from reference TRBV5-1 and TRBJ2-1): KAGVTQTPRYLIKTRGQQVTLSCSPISGHRSVSWYQQTPGQGLQFLFEYFSETQRNKGNFPGRFSGRQFSNSRSEMNVSTLELGDSALYLCASSFGTGTGLNEQFFGPGTRLTVL.

This clone was seen many times. The chain couples TRBV7-8 to TRBJ1-1, with D maybe TRBD1 (5 bases). Germline CDR1 reads SGHVS; CDR2 reads FQNEAQ. CDR3 length equals 14 residues. Between the trimmed V and J ends, which lost 6 bases and 3 bases, there was a span of 14 bases. The CDR3 bases are TGTGCCAGCAGTCTACAGGAGGGGTACACTGAAGCTTTCTTT. This encodes CASSLQEGYTEAFF. The whole variable domain, remainder taken from reference TRBV7-8 and TRBJ1-1, is GAGVSQSPRYKVAKRGQDVALRCDPISGHVSLFWYQQALGQGPEFLTYFQNEAQLDKSGLPSDRFFAERPEGSVSTLKIQRTQQEDSAVYLCASSLQEGYTEAFFGQGTRLTVV.

This clone was observed a handful of times. This chain uses TRBV28 with TRBJ2-7, with 10 bases identical to TRBD2. CDR1 and CDR2 (germline): MDHEN, SYDVKM. With 4 bases clipped from V and 0 bases from J, the junction kept 9 bases outside the gene matches. The CDR3 totals 17 residues. In nucleotides, the CDR3 is TGTGCCAGCAGTTCCAACCTAGCGGGAGATAGCTCCTACGAGCAGTACTTC. Amino acid sequence: CASSSNLAGDSSYEQYF. Combining the CDR3 with reference TRBV28 and TRBJ2-7 gives the whole variable domain DVKVTQSSRYLVKRTGEKVFLECVQDMDHENMFWYRQDPGLGLRLIYFSYDVKMKEKGDIPEGYSVSREKKERFSLILESASTNQTSMYLCASSSNLAGDSSYEQYFGPGTRLTVT.

This clone was detected ten times or more. The J gene is TRBJ2-5, the V gene TRBV5-1; 9 nucleotides agree with TRBD1. This CDR3 is built from 16 residues. Germline V gene data show CDR1 as SGHRS and CDR2 as YFSETQ. V lost 4 bases to trimming and J lost 3 bases; unmatched junction nucleotides: 10. The CDR3 region is CASSPFETGGKETQYF. The CDR3 DNA sequence: TGCGCCAGCAGCCCGTTCGAGACAGGGGGGAAAGAGACCCAGTACTTC.

This clone was found many times. The chain couples TRBV29-1 to TRBJ2-1; D may be TRBD2 (6 bases). This CDR3 is built from 15 residues. Trimming took off 5 bases at V and 8 bases at J, with 22 bases between the two ends. Germline V gene sequence: CDR1 SQVTM, CDR2 ANQGSEA. The CDR3 nucleotides are TGCAGCGTTATACGACACGGGGGAGGTGGGGATGAGCAGTTCTTC. It specifies CSVIRHGGGGDEQFF.

The genes are TRBV4-2 and TRBJ2-7; 10 bases are shared with TRBD2. CDR3 size: 15 residues. V trimming: 0 bases; J trimming: 3 bases; junction bases outside the gene matches: 2. Germline V gene sequence: CDR1 LGHNA, CDR2 YNFKEQ. CDR3 protein: CASSQELAGNYEQYV. The CDR3 region has the DNA TGTGCCAGCAGCCAAGAACTAGCGGGGAACTACGAGCAGTACGTC.